This paragraph reports one T cell receptor (beta chain). This sample is part of a study of blood T cell repertoires in COVID-19. About the research overall: Samples of COVID-19 (acute and convalescent) were obtained from the United States, Italy and Spain.

In the authors' workflow: Amplification from reference gene primers served as the basis for estimated nucleated cell counts. Produced via immunoSEQ multiplex PCR; TCRdb's table is partial and in-frame only. Clonal size and the V and J genes are those of that table, whereas D and trimming came from the DNA. The table includes roughly 190,000 clones, 80% to 85% detected once. Germline CDR1 reads SGHRS; CDR2 reads YFSETQ. This CDR3 contains 15 residues. Trimming left V 4 bases short and J 4 bases short, with 18 bases between. Input material: peripheral blood. The origin of this receptor is a human donor in a cohort sampled during active COVID-19. The rearrangement uses TRBV5-1 and TRBJ2-7, with D perhaps TRBD2 (5 bases). The CDR3 bases are TGCGCCAGCAGCACACGAGGGCACCAACAGTACGAGCAGTACTTC. Its translation: CASSTRGHQQYEQYF.